Each of the 18 T cell receptor beta chains below was sequenced from the same sample in a study of patients and donors after allogeneic stem cell transplantation. TCRdb reprocessed the RT-PCR reads with MiXCR, giving one entry per CDR3 protein. The sample carries over 130,000 distinct CDR3 sequences, approximately 35% recorded once. The sequenced sample was blood, either unsorted or a sorted T cell fraction (not recorded which). The origin of the receptors is a human donor who was either an allogeneic HSCT recipient or a stem cell or donor lymphocyte infusion donor (not recorded which). It is not recorded whose cells these are; they may come from a transplant donor.

The chain is built from TRBV6-1 and TRBJ2-5, with TRBD2 matching 8 bases. CDR3 length: 18 amino acids. V was pared by 7 bases and J by 2 bases, with 18 bases of the junction left unmatched. CDR1 and CDR2 from the germline V gene are MNHNS and SASEGT. The CDR3 DNA reads as TGTGCCAGCACCCCCCTAAGGGCGGGGGGTGATAGGCAAGAGACCCAGTACTTC. Amino acids: CASTPLRAGGDRQETQYF.

The CDR3 sequence: CASSQGSKFGYGYTF. In DNA form, the CDR3 reads TGCGCCAGCAGCCAAGGTTCCAAGTTCGGCTATGGCTACACCTTC. This chain connects TRBV4-1 to TRBJ1-2; D unresolved. V was shortened by 1 base and J by 4 bases, with 13 bases between the two germline ends. CDR1 is MGHRA, CDR2 YSYEKL, per germline. CDR3 size: 15 residues.

Only a few counts were recorded for this clonotype. The chain recombines TRBV28 with TRBJ1-1; no firm D call. The germline V gene has CDR1 MDHEN and CDR2 SYDVKM. CDR3 length equals 12 residues. V lost 8 bases and J lost 3, with 10 bases in between. In nucleotides, the CDR3 is TGTGCCAGCGGGATGGTCGACACTGAAGCTTTCTTT. Protein product: CASGMVDTEAFF.

The gene calls are TRBV28 and TRBJ2-7; a possible D gene is TRBD2 (5 bases). The CDR3 is 16 amino acids. Germline CDR1 is MDHEN and CDR2 is SYDVKM. The V end was cut by 7 bases, the J end by 3 bases, with 22 bases between. The CDR3 DNA follows: TGTGCCAGCAACGTCGAAGCGCCGGGGAATGACTACGAGCAGTACTTC. The encoded protein is CASNVEAPGNDYEQYF.

This clonotype was counted only a few times. The chain employs TRBV6-5 and TRBJ1-5; possibly TRBD1 for D (6 bases). The V end was cut by 4 bases, the J end by 7 bases, with 11 bases between. Germline CDR1 is MNHEY and CDR2 is SVGAGI. This CDR3 region has 13 residues. The CDR3 here is CASSSGVEQPQHF. The CDR3 bases are TGTGCCAGCAGTTCAGGGGTCGAGCAGCCCCAGCATTTT.

The chain employs TRBV6-5 and TRBJ1-2, with TRBD1 matching over 9 bases. The trim removed 8 bases at V and 8 bases at J, leaving 9 bases unmatched. The CDR3 is 13 amino acids. Germline assignment: CDR1 MNHEY and CDR2 SVGAGI. In DNA, the CDR3 is TGTGCCAGCTCCGACTACAGGGGGCAAGGCTACACCTTC. It is translated as CASSDYRGQGYTF.

The V call is TRBV27, the J call TRBJ2-2; 8 bases match TRBD1. V lost 5 bases to trimming and J lost 4 bases; unmatched junction nucleotides: 9. Germline V CDR1 and CDR2: MNHEY, SMNVEV (reference sequence). The CDR3 consists of 16 residues. CDR3 sequence (DNA): TGTGCCAGCAGTCTCTCCAGGGGGCTAAGCACCGGGGAGCTGTTTTTT. Encoded protein: CASSLSRGLSTGELFF.

V is TRBV6-2 or TRBV6-3 and J is TRBJ2-2; a weak D match, TRBD1 (5 bases). Trimming pared 8 bases from V and 7 bases from J, leaving 17 bases between. The CDR3 runs 14 residues. Germline lookup yields CDR1 MNHEY and CDR2 SVGEGT. CDR3 residues: CASSNAGSGGELFF. The CDR3 coding sequence is TGTGCCAGCTCAAACGCAGGGTCCGGCGGGGAGCTGTTTTTT.

This clonotype was found a few times. V usage is TRBV14 and J usage is TRBJ1-6; 9 bases align to TRBD1. The CDR3 totals 13 residues. Trimming removed 5 bases from V and 8 bases from J; junction bases left unmatched: 1. Per the germline V gene, CDR1 is SGHDN and CDR2 is FVKESK. CDR3 coding DNA: TGTGCCAGCAGCGGACAGGGGCATTCACCCCTCCACTTT. Translating it yields CASSGQGHSPLHF.

Only a few counts were recorded for this clonotype. The chain carries TRBV3-1 and TRBJ2-7; no definite D call. The CDR3 sequence is 13 residues long. The V and J ends lost 0 bases and 4 bases respectively, with 7 bases between them. Germline lookup yields CDR1 LGHDT and CDR2 YNNKEL (reference sequence). CDR3 amino acids: CASSQETGYEQYV. CDR3 nucleotides: TGTGCCAGCAGCCAAGAAACTGGTTACGAGCAGTACGTC.

The V call is TRBV6-2 or TRBV6-3, the J call TRBJ2-1; D tentatively fits TRBD1 or TRBD2 (6 bases each). CDR3 length: 16 amino acids. V lost 4 bases, J lost 6 bases, and 19 bases lay in between. Germline V CDR1 and CDR2: MNHEY, SVGEGT. CDR3 in DNA: TGTGCCAGCAGTTTTCCGCCGGGGGCAATTACCAATGAGCAGTTCTTC. Amino acid sequence: CASSFPPGAITNEQFF.

The V and J genes are TRBV5-4 and TRBJ2-2; 9 bases are shared with TRBD2. The germline CDR1 and CDR2 sequences are SGHNT and YYREEE (reference sequence). V lost 0 bases, J lost 0 bases, and 3 bases stayed unmatched. This CDR3 is 17 amino acids long. DNA for the CDR3: TGTGCCAGCAGCTTGGACCGGACTAGCGCGAACACCGGGGAGCTGTTTTTT. Amino acid sequence: CASSLDRTSANTGELFF.

CDR3 amino acids: CATEQGQGGEETQYF. The CDR3 nucleotides read TGTGCCACCGAGCAGGGACAGGGGGGGGAAGAGACCCAGTACTTC. The rearrangement joins TRBV24-1 to TRBJ2-5; 11 bases are shared with TRBD1. The CDR3 spans 15 residues. Germline assignment: CDR1 KGHDR and CDR2 SFDVKD. With V trimmed by 9 bases and J by 3 bases, 8 bases remained unmatched.

This chain connects TRBV20-1 to TRBJ1-2, with unresolved D. The germline CDR1 and CDR2 sequences are DFQATT and SNEGSKA (reference sequence). Trimming shortened V by 2 bases and J by 7 bases, and 14 bases separated the two germline ends. The CDR3 is 13 residues long. The CDR3, as DNA: TGCAGTGCTAGACCCTCTCCTTGGGGTGGCTACACCTTC. Amino acid sequence: CSARPSPWGGYTF.

The V and J genes are TRBV28 and TRBJ2-4; D remains ambiguous. CDR3 size: 14 residues. Germline CDR1 and CDR2: MDHEN and SYDVKM. The ends were cut back, 3 bases at V and 8 bases at J, with 14 bases in the middle. This CDR3 is CASSFAARKDIQYF. The CDR3, as DNA: TGTGCCAGCAGTTTTGCGGCGCGGAAGGACATTCAGTACTTC.

The rearrangement uses TRBV5-1 and TRBJ1-2, with 8 nucleotides matching TRBD1. The CDR3 is 14 amino acids. Trimming at V came to 1 base and at J to 5 bases, leaving 4 bases not matched to a gene. The germline V gene has CDR1 SGHRS and CDR2 YFSETQ. CDR3 in DNA: TGCGCCAGCAGCTTGACGACAGGGGTTTATGGCTACACCTTC. This encodes CASSLTTGVYGYTF. Combining the CDR3 with reference TRBV5-1 and TRBJ1-2 gives the whole variable domain KAGVTQTPRYLIKTRGQQVTLSCSPISGHRSVSWYQQTPGQGLQFLFEYFSETQRNKGNFPGRFSGRQFSNSRSEMNVSTLELGDSALYLCASSLTTGVYGYTFGSGTRLTVV.

The chain carries TRBV12-3 or TRBV12-4 and TRBJ1-6; D remains ambiguous. This CDR3 region has 14 residues. V was pared by 3 bases and J by 16 bases, with 19 bases between. CDR3 in DNA: TGTGCCAGCAGTTTGCCCGAGGCCCCGTGGTTGCTCCACTTT. This sequence encodes CASSLPEAPWLLHF.

This clonotype has only a few counts. The J gene is TRBJ2-5, the V gene TRBV15, with D hard to call. CDR3 length: 13 residues. The germline gives CDR1 LNHNV, CDR2 YYDKDF (reference sequence). V lost 0 bases and J 5 bases, leaving 7 bases between the germline ends. The DNA for the CDR3 is TGTGCCACCAGCAGAGATCCAATGGAGACCCAGTACTTC. Protein sequence: CATSRDPMETQYF.